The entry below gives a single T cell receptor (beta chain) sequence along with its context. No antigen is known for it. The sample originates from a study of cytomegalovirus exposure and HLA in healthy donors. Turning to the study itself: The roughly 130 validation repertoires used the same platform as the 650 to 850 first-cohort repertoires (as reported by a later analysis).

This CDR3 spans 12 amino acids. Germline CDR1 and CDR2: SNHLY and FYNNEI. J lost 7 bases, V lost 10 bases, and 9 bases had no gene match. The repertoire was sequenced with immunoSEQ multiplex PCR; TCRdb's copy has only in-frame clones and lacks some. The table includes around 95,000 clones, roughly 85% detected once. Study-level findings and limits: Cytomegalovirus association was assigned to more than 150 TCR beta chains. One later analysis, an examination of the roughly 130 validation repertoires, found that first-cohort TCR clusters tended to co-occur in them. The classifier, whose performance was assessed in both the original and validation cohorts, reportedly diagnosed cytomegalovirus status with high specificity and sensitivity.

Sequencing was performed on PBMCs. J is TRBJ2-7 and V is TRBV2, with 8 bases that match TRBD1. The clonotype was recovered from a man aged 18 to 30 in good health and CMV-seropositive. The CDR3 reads CATGTGALEQYF. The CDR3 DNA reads TGTGCCACCGGGACAGGTGCCTTGGAGCAGTACTTC.